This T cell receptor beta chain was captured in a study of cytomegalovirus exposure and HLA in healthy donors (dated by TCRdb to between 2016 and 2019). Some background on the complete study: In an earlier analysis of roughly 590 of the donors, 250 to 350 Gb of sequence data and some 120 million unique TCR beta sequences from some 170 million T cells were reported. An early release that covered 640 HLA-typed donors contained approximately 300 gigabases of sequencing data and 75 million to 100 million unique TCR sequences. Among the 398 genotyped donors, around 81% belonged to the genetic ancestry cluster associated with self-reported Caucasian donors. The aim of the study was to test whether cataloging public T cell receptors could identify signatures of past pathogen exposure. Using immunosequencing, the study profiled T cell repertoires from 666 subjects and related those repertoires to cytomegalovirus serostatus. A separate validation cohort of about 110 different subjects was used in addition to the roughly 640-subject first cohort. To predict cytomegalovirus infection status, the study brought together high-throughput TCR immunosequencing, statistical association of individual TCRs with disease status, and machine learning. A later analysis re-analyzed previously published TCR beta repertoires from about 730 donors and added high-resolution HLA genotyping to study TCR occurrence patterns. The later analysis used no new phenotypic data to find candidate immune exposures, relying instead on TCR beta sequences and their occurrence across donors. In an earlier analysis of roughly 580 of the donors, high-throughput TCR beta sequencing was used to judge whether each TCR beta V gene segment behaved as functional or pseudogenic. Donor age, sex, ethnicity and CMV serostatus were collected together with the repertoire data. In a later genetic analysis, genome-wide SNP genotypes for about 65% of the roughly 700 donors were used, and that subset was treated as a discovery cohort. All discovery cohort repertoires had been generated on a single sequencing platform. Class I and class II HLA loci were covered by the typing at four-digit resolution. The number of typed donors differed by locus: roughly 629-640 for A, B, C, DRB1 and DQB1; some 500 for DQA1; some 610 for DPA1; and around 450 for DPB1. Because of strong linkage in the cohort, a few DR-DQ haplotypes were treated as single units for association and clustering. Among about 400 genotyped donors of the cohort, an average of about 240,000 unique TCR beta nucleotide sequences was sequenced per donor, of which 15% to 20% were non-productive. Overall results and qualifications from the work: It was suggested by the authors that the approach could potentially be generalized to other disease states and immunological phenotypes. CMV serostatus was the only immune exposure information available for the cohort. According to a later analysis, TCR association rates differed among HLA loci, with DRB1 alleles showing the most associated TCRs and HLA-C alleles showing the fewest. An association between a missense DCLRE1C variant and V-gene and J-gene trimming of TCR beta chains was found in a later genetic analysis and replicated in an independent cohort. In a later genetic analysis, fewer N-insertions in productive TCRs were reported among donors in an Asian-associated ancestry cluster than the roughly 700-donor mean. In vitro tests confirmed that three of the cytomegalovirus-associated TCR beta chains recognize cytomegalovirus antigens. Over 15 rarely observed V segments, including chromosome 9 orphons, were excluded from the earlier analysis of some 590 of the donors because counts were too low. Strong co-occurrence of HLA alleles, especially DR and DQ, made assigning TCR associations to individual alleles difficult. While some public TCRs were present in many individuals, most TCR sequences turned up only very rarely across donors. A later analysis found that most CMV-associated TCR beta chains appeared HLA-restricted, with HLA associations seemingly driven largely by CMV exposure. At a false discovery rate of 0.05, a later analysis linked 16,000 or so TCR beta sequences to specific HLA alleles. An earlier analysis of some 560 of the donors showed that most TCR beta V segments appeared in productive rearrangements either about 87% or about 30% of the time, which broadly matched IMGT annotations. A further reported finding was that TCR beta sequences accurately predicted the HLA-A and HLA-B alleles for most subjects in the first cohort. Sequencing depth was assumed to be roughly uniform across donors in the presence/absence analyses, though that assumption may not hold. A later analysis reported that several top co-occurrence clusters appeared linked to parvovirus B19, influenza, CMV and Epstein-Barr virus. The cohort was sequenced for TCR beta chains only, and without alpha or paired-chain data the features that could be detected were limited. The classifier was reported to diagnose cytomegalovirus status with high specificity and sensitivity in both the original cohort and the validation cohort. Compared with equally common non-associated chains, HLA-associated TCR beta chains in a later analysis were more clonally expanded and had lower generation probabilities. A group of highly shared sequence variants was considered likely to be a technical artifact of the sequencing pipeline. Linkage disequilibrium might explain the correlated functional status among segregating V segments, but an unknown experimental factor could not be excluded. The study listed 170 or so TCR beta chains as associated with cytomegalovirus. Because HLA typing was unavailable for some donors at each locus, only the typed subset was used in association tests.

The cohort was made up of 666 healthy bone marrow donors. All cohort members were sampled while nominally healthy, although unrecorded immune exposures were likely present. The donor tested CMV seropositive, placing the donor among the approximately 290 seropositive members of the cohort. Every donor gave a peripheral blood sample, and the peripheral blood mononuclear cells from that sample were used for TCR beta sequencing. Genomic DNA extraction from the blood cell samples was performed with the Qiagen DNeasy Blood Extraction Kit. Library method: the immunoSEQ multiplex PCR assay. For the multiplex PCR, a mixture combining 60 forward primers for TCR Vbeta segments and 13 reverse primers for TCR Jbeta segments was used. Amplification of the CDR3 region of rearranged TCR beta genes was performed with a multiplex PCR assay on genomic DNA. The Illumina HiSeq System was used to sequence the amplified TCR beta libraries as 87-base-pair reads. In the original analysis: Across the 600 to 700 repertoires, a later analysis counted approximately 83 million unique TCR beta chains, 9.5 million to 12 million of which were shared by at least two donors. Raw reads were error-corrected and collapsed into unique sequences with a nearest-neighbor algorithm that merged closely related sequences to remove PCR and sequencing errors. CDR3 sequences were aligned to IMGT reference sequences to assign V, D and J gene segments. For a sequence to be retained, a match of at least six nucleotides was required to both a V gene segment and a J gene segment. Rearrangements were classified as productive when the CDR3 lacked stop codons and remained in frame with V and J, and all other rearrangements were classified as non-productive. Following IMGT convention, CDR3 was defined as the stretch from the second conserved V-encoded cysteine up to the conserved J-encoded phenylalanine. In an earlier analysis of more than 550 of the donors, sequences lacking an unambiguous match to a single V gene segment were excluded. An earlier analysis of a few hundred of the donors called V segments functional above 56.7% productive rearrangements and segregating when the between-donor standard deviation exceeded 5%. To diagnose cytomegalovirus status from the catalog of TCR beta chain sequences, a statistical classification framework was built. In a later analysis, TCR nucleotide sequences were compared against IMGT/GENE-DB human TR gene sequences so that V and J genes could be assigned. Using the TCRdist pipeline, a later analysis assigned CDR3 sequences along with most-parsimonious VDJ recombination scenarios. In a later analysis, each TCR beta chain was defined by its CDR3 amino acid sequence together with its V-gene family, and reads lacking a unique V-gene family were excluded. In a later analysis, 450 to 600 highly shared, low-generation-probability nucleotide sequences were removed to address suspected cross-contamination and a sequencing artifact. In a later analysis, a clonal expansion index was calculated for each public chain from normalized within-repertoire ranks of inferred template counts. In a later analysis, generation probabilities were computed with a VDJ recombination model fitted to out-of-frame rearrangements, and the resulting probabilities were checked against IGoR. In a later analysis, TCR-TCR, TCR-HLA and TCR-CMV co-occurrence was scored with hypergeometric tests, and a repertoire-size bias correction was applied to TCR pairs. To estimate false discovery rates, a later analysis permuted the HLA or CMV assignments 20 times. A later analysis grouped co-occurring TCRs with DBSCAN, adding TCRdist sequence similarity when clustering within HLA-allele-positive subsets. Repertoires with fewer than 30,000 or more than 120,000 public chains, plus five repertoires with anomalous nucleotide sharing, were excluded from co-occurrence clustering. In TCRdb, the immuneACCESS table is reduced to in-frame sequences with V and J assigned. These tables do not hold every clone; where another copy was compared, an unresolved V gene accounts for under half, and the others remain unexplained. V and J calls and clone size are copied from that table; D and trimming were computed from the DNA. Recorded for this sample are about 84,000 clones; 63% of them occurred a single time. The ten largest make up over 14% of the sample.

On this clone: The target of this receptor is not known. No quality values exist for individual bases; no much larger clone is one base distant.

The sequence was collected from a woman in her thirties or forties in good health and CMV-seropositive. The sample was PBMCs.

The CDR3 has the sequence CASSPIQATEAFF. Here is the DNA: TGTGCCAGCAGTCCCATACAGGCCACTGAAGCTTTCTTT. Recombination joined TRBV6-6 with TRBJ1-1, with TRBD1 tentatively as D gene (5 bases match). The germline V gene (reference sequence) sets CDR1 to MNHNY and CDR2 to SVGAGI. V is pared back by 5 bases and J by 4 bases, with 11 bases lying between the germline termini. Including cysteine and phenylalanine, the CDR3 has 13 amino acids. This entry keeps only the CDR3 DNA: 39 bases, framed from base 1.